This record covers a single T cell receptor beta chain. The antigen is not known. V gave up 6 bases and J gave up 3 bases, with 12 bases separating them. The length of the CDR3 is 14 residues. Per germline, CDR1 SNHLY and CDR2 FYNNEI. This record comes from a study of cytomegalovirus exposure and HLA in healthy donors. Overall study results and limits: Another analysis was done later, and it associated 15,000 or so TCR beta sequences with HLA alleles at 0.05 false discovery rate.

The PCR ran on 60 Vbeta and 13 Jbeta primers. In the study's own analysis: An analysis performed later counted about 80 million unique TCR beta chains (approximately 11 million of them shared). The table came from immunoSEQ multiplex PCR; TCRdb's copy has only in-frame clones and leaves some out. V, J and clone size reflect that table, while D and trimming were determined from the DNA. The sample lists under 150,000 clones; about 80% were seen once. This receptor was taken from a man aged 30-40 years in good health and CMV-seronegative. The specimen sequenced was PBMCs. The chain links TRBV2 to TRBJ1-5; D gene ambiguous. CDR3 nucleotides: TGTGCCAGCAGGCGAGTGGTTGACAATCAGCCCCAGCATTTT. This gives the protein CASRRVVDNQPQHF. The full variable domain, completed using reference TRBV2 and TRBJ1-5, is EPEVTQTPSHQVTQMGQEVILRCVPISNHLYFYWYRQILGQKVEFLVSFYNNEISEKSEIFDDQFSVERPDGSNFTLKIRSTKLEDSAMYFCASRRVVDNQPQHFGDGTRLSIL.